The 5 T cell receptor beta chains reported below all come from one sample, sequenced in a study of blood T cell repertoires in COVID-19. Method: immunoSEQ multiplex PCR; TCRdb's copy keeps in-frame clones and lacks some. The sample yields 250,000 or so clones, over 80% seen once. What was sequenced was peripheral blood. The source is a man in his thirties or forties who had recovered from COVID-19.

The chain uses TRBV5-5 and TRBJ2-6; D might be TRBD2 (5 bases). With 0 bases removed from V and 0 bases from J, the gap between germline ends came to 13 bases. Germline CDR1 is SGHKS and CDR2 is YYEKEE (reference sequence). This CDR3 spans 18 amino acids. CDR3 residues: CASSLVWTGNSGANVLTF. The CDR3 nucleotides are TGTGCCAGCAGCTTGGTCTGGACGGGGAACTCTGGGGCCAACGTCCTGACTTTC.

The sample holds a few counts of this clone. This chain's CDR3 is CASSLVTVNLQFF. CDR3 sequence (DNA): TGTGCCAGCAGTTTAGTGACAGTTAACCTGCAGTTCTTC. This rearrangement joins TRBV12-3 or TRBV12-4 to TRBJ2-1; maybe TRBD1 (5 bases). The CDR3 totals 13 residues. V lost 1 base and J 12 bases, leaving 13 bases between the germline ends.

This rearrangement joins TRBV28 to TRBJ1-2; the D is unclear. The CDR3 covers 13 residues. V lost 3 bases to trimming and J lost 1 base, with 6 bases between them. CDR1 is MDHEN, CDR2 SYDVKM, per germline. The CDR3 DNA follows: TGTGCCAGCAGTTTCAAAAATAACTATGGCTACACCTTC. Encoded protein: CASSFKNNYGYTF.

This clone was counted only a few times. The chain has TRBV27 and TRBJ1-2; a weak D match, TRBD1 (6 bases). CDR3 length: 13 residues. The ends were cut back, 10 bases at V and 7 bases at J, with 19 bases in the middle. Germline V lookup: CDR1 MNHEY, CDR2 SMNVEV (reference sequence). In DNA form, the CDR3 reads TGTGCCACCGGATGGGAAGGGGGTGTTGGCTACACCTTC. Translation gives CATGWEGGVGYTF.

The gene calls are TRBV3-1 (or the pseudogene TRBV3-2) and TRBJ2-5; 9 bases are a match to TRBD2. The CDR3 runs to 16 residues. The germline V gene has CDR1 LGHDT and CDR2 YNNKEL (reference sequence). J was trimmed by 3 bases and V by 4 bases; bases with no gene match: 9. CDR3 coding DNA: TGTGCCAGCAGCCGTAGTGGCGGGGGGGCAGAAGAGACCCAGTACTTC. Amino acid sequence: CASSRSGGGAEETQYF.